The entry below describes one TCR beta chain. The sample is drawn from a study of blood T cell repertoires in COVID-19. Study context: COVID-19 samples collected from the United States, Italy and Spain covered acute and convalescent phases. T cells, B-cell-depleted T cells, or PBMCs supplied cDNA or gDNA.

Study processing details: Amplifying reference gene primers gave estimates of nucleated cell counts. Assay: immunoSEQ multiplex PCR; the TCRdb copy retains only in-frame clones and omits some. V, J and clone size reflect that table, while D and trimming were determined from the DNA. Of more than 250,000 clones in the sample, about nine tenths are singletons; the top ten hold 1%. The sequenced material came from peripheral blood. This clonotype was obtained from a man aged 50-60 years with active or convalescent COVID-19.

CDR3 sequence reads: CASSPSLSSYNEQFF. The CDR3 coding sequence is TGTGCCAGCAGTCCAAGCCTGAGCTCCTACAATGAGCAGTTCTTC. The chain combines TRBV27 with TRBJ2-1; no clear D gene. V was clipped by 5 bases and J by 0 bases, with 11 bases between them. This CDR3 region has 15 residues. The V gene's germline CDR1 is MNHEY and CDR2 SMNVEV (reference sequence).